Each of the 15 T cell receptor beta chains below was sequenced from the same sample in a study of TIL therapy for anti-PD-1-resistant metastatic lung cancer (dated by TCRdb to the early 2020s). Using bias-controlled multiplex PCR with the immunoSEQ v3 hsTCRB kit, the TCR beta CDR3 regions were amplified from genomic DNA. TCRdb obtained this table from immuneACCESS and retained in-frame rearrangements with V and J assigned. These tables miss some clones; where compared with another copy, unresolved V genes account for less than half of the shortfall, and the remainder is unexplained. The sample records about 100,000 clones, around 71% of which are singletons. The ten largest clonotypes hold about a tenth of the sample. This specimen's time point label, interpreted: pre-treatment sample, taken before nivolumab and TIL therapy. The baseline tumor samples were excised metastases, mostly pleural nodules or supraclavicular lymph nodes, taken from the same resection that was used to grow TIL.

The starting material was tumor tissue, obtained at baseline. The receptor set was obtained from a person between 25 and 79 years old with non-small cell lung cancer.

The chain carries TRBV28 and TRBJ2-3; D not certain. CDR1 MDHEN and CDR2 SYDVKM come from the germline V gene. The V end was cut by 6 bases, the J end by 2 bases, with 6 bases between. The CDR3 is made up of 12 amino acids. CDR3 amino acids: CASSPYTDTQYF. CDR3 nucleotides: TGTGCCAGCAGCCCTTACACAGATACGCAGTATTTT. Filled out from reference TRBV28 and TRBJ2-3, the complete variable domain reads DVKVTQSSRYLVKRTGEKVFLECVQDMDHENMFWYRQDPGLGLRLIYFSYDVKMKEKGDIPEGYSVSREKKERFSLILESASTNQTSMYLCASSPYTDTQYFGPGTRLTVL.

The CDR3 nucleotides are TGTGCCAGCAGTTTCCCGACCCAGGGTCATGGCTACACCTTC. It yields the protein CASSFPTQGHGYTF. The V and J genes are TRBV28 and TRBJ1-2; D might be TRBD1 (5 bases). The V gene's germline CDR1 is MDHEN and CDR2 SYDVKM. CDR3 length: 14 residues. Trimming stripped 3 bases from V and 6 bases from J, with 14 bases between.

V usage is TRBV5-1 and J usage is TRBJ2-2, with 8 positions matching TRBD1. The ends lost 4 bases at V and 0 bases at J; junction bases unmatched: 2. Germline lookup yields CDR1 SGHRS and CDR2 YFSETQ. The CDR3 consists of 15 residues. The CDR3: CASSGTGPNTGELFF. For the CDR3, the DNA is TGCGCCAGCAGCGGGACAGGCCCGAACACCGGGGAGCTGTTTTTT.

There are a few counts of this clone. The gene calls are TRBV7-2 and TRBJ1-1, with D perhaps TRBD1 (5 bases). Looked up from germline, CDR1 is SGHTA and CDR2 is FQGNSA. V lost 5 bases, J lost 0 bases, and 16 bases lay in between. This CDR3 region has 16 residues. CDR3 sequence (DNA): TGTGCCAGCAGCATTAGGGACGGATATATGAACACTGAAGCTTTCTTT. It specifies CASSIRDGYMNTEAFF.

The chain links TRBV9 to TRBJ2-7; the D gene is possibly TRBD2 (6 bases). The CDR3 is made up of 14 amino acids. Germline lookup yields CDR1 SGDLS and CDR2 YYNGEE. Deletions cut 0 bases from V and 2 bases from J, with 9 bases between. In DNA form, the CDR3 reads TGTGCCAGCAGCGTAGTGGAGGGAGCCTACGAGCAGTACTTC. Its translation is CASSVVEGAYEQYF.

This rearrangement joins TRBV7-2 to TRBJ2-5; 12 positions match TRBD1. This CDR3 region has 16 residues. Trimming took 3 bases from V and 4 from J; bases not matched to a gene: 6. Germline V gene lookup returns CDR1 SGHTA and CDR2 FQGNSA. CDR3 nucleotide sequence: TGTGCCAGCAGCTTCGGGACAGGGGGCCAGGGAGAGACCCAGTACTTC. It translates to CASSFGTGGQGETQYF. Using reference TRBV7-2 and TRBJ2-5 for the parts outside the CDR3, the full variable domain is GAGVSQSPSNKVTEKGKDVELRCDPISGHTALYWYRQSLGQGLEFLIYFQGNSAPDKSGLPSDRFSAERTGGSVSTLTIQRTQQEDSAVYLCASSFGTGGQGETQYFGPGTRLLVL.

The chain employs TRBV28 and TRBJ1-5, with TRBD1 identical over 11 bases. The germline V gene encodes CDR1 MDHEN and CDR2 SYDVKM. The CDR3 extends over 19 amino acids. The J segment lost 5 bases and the V segment lost 4 bases, leaving 16 bases of the junction unmatched. CDR3 in amino acids: CASSSSRGDRGSIYQPQHF. CDR3 in DNA: TGTGCCAGCAGTTCTTCCCGGGGGGACAGGGGGAGTATCTATCAGCCCCAGCATTTT.

The chain employs TRBV5-4 and TRBJ2-6; 10 nucleotides align to TRBD2. J was trimmed by 0 bases and V by 1 base; bases with no gene match: 4. Germline CDR1 is SGHNT and CDR2 is YYREEE (reference sequence). This CDR3 spans 18 amino acids. The CDR3 DNA sequence: TGTGCCAGCAGCTTGCTAGCGGGGGCCTACTCTGGGGCCAACGTCCTGACTTTC. Protein sequence: CASSLLAGAYSGANVLTF.

V is TRBV11-2 and J is TRBJ1-4; 7 nucleotides line up with TRBD1. Germline CDR1 reads SGHAT; CDR2 reads FQNNGV. The V segment lost 1 base and the J segment 8 bases; nucleotides outside the gene matches: 4. CDR3 length: 14 residues. The CDR3 protein is CASSLGDREEKLFF. In DNA form, the CDR3 reads TGTGCCAGCAGCTTAGGCGACAGGGAGGAAAAACTGTTTTTT.

This sequence joins TRBV7-8 and TRBJ1-4, with a possible D match to TRBD1 (5 bases). Germline V CDR1 and CDR2: SGHVS, FQNEAQ. CDR3 size: 18 residues. The V and J ends lost 5 bases and 3 bases respectively, with 22 bases between them. The CDR3 loop reads CASSPYRGRVEANEKLFF. As DNA, the CDR3 is TGTGCCAGCAGCCCTTATAGGGGCAGGGTGGAGGCTAATGAAAAACTGTTTTTT.

V and J are TRBV7-9 and TRBJ1-4; 11 positions match TRBD1. The germline CDR1 and CDR2 sequences are SEHNR and FQNEAQ (reference sequence). Losses at the gene ends were 8 bases for V and 1 base for J; bases not matched to a gene: 6. The CDR3 extends over 16 amino acids. CDR3 DNA sequence: TGTGCCAGCCAGGACAGGGGGCTAGGAACTAATGAAAAACTGTTTTTT. Residues: CASQDRGLGTNEKLFF.

V usage is TRBV15 and J usage is TRBJ1-2; no clear D. From germline, CDR1 is LNHNV and CDR2 YYDKDF (reference sequence). The CDR3 is made up of 13 amino acids. V lost 8 bases and J lost 4, with 14 bases in between. Here the CDR3 reads CATSHGFGYGYTF. The CDR3 DNA is TGTGCCACCTCCCACGGCTTCGGCTATGGCTACACCTTC.

The chain couples TRBV18 to TRBJ1-4; 9 positions match TRBD1. The CDR3 spans 18 residues. Germline CDR1 reads KGHSH; CDR2 reads LQKENI. Germline trimming cut 3 bases from V and 7 bases from J; bases unmatched to any gene: 15. The CDR3 DNA reads TGTGCCAGCTCACCGAGGGACAGGGACGCCGCTGGGGGTGAAAAACTGTTTTTT. Protein: CASSPRDRDAAGGEKLFF.

The chain uses TRBV24-1 and TRBJ2-1; D perhaps matches TRBD2 (6 bases). Per the germline V gene, CDR1 is KGHDR and CDR2 is SFDVKD. With 6 bases removed from V and 0 bases from J, the gap between germline ends came to 14 bases. The CDR3 consists of 16 residues. In DNA form, the CDR3 reads TGTGCCACCAGTCAACTAGTCGGGAGCTCCTACAATGAGCAGTTCTTC. Protein sequence: CATSQLVGSSYNEQFF.

V usage is TRBV4-1 and J usage is TRBJ1-6, with 8 bases fitting TRBD1. Germline-derived CDR1 and CDR2 are MGHRA and YSYEKL. This CDR3 is built from 15 residues. V shed 5 bases and J 8 bases; nucleotides not matched to a gene: 8. The CDR3 reads CASSRSDREYSPLHF. The CDR3 DNA reads TGCGCCAGCAGCAGGTCGGACAGGGAGTATTCACCCCTCCACTTT.